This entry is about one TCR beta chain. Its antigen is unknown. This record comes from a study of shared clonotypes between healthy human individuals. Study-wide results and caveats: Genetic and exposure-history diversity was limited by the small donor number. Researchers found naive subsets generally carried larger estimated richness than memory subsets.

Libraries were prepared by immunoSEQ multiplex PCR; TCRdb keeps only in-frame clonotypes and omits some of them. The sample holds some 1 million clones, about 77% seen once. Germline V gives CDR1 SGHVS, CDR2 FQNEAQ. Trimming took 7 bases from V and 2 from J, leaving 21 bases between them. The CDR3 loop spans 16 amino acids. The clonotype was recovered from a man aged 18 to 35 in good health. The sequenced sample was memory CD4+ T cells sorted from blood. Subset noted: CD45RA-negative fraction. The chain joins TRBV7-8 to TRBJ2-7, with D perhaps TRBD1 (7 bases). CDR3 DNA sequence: TGTGCCAGCACCGGAGGGGGCGGGTCTCCACCCTACGAGCAGTACTTC. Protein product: CASTGGGGSPPYEQYF. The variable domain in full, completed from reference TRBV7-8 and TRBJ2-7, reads GAGVSQSPRYKVAKRGQDVALRCDPISGHVSLFWYQQALGQGPEFLTYFQNEAQLDKSGLPSDRFFAERPEGSVSTLKIQRTQQEDSAVYLCASTGGGGSPPYEQYFGPGTRLTVT.